Listed below are T cell receptor beta chains from one sample, sequenced in a study of T cells in Graves' hyperthyroidism and ophthalmopathy. TCRdb reprocessed the multiplex PCR reads with MiXCR, giving one entry per CDR3 protein. The sample includes about 350,000 distinct CDR3 sequences, 15% to 20% of them seen just once. Material: blood. The receptor set was obtained from a middle-aged woman with Graves' ophthalmopathy. The CDR3 runs from the conserved cysteine through the conserved F or W. A D gene is named only where the DNA matches it firmly. Expanded clones get a size class; other rows say once, few or many, or leave the size out.

d_call	v_call	j_call	clone_size	cdr3_nt	cdr3_aa
-	TRBV6-5	TRBJ1-2	many	TGTGCCAGCAGTTACTCGGGGTCCCGGCAGACCTATGGCTACACCTTC	CASSYSGSRQTYGYTF
-	TRBV4-1	TRBJ2-7	-	TGCGCCAGCAGCCAAGGACTGGGCAGACCCTACGAGCAGTACTTC	CASSQGLGRPYEQYF
-	TRBV7-8	TRBJ2-7	many	TGTGCCAGCAGCGACGACAAGAGCTCCTACGAGCAGTACTTC	CASSDDKSSYEQYF
TRBD1	TRBV29-1	TRBJ1-1	many	TGCAGCGTTGAGGGGGACAGTGCTGAAGCTTTCTTT	CSVEGDSAEAFF
TRBD2	TRBV28	TRBJ2-4	-	TGTGCCAGCAGTTTAGTCAGCGGGAGGGCCCTGGGGAAAAACATTCAGTACTTC	CASSLVSGRALGKNIQYF
-	TRBV27	TRBJ1-5	many	TGTGCCAGCAGCCAGGGGCTCAATCAGCCCCAGCATTTT	CASSQGLNQPQHF
-	TRBV12-3/TRBV12-4	TRBJ2-3	few	TGTGCCAGCAGTCCTCGACAGGCGAACACAGATACGCAGTATTTT	CASSPRQANTDTQYF
TRBD1	TRBV28	TRBJ1-6	few	TGTGCCAGCAGTTTTGTGGGGACAGGGTTCCCTAATTCACCCCTCCACTTT	CASSFVGTGFPNSPLHF
-	TRBV6-4	TRBJ1-1	many	TGTGCCAGCAGACAATCGGGGGGGGCTAGCAGGTTATCGGAAGCTTTCTTT	CASRQSGGASRLSEAFF
-	TRBV30	TRBJ1-5	-	TGTGCCTGGAGTGAATCACAGGCCGGATATAGCAATCAGCCCCAGCATTTT	CAWSESQAGYSNQPQHF
-	TRBV12-3/TRBV12-4	TRBJ1-1	-	TGTGCCAGCAGTTTCCGACTGGGGACGAACACTGAAGCTTTCTTT	CASSFRLGTNTEAFF
TRBD1	TRBV5-1	TRBJ2-5	-	TGCGCCAGCAGCTTGACAGGGACAGGGGTCTGGGAGACCCAGTACTTC	CASSLTGTGVWETQYF
TRBD1	TRBV10-2	TRBJ1-5	many	TGCGCCAGCAGTGAGTCGAGGTGGGGCGGCAGGGGGCGCGATCAGCCCCAGCATTTT	CASSESRWGGRGRDQPQHF
-	TRBV29-1	TRBJ2-7	many	TGCAGCGTTGAAGCCAGGGGAGGCTACGAGCAGTACTTC	CSVEARGGYEQYF
-	TRBV27	TRBJ2-2	many	TGTGCCAGCAGTTTAGGTTTGCGGGAAACGAACACCGGGGAGCTGTTTTTT	CASSLGLRETNTGELFF
-	TRBV6-2/TRBV6-3	TRBJ2-2	many	TGTGCCAGCAGCCCCGGTGTAACCGGGGAGCTGTTTTTT	CASSPGVTGELFF
TRBD1	TRBV3-1	TRBJ2-5	many	TGTGCCAGCAGCGCCATCGGGACAGTCGAGGAGACCCAGTACTTC	CASSAIGTVEETQYF
TRBD1	TRBV6-5	TRBJ2-7	many	TGTGCCAGCAGTTTCGCAGGGGGCGCCAGCCCCGAGCAGTACTTC	CASSFAGGASPEQYF
-	TRBV28	TRBJ2-7	many	TGTGCCAGCAGGCCTATAGGGAGTTACGAGCAGTACTTC	CASRPIGSYEQYF
-	TRBV6-5	TRBJ2-7	many	TGTGCCAGCACAAGCAAGCGGGTCGCCTACGAGCAGTACTTC	CASTSKRVAYEQYF
-	TRBV19	TRBJ1-1	once	TGTGCCAGTGGGGAACGGAACACTGAAGCTTTCTTT	CASGERNTEAFF
-	TRBV7-9	TRBJ2-5	-	TGTGCCAGCAGCTTAGCTCTTCCTTTGGAGACCCAGTACTTC	CASSLALPLETQYF
TRBD1	TRBV20-1	TRBJ2-2	many	TGCAGTGCTGAGGACAGGGGAGACACCGGGGAGCTGTTTTTT	CSAEDRGDTGELFF
TRBD1	TRBV29-1	TRBJ1-2	many	TGCAGCGTGCCGGACAGGGGACCTAACTATGGCTACACCTTC	CSVPDRGPNYGYTF
-	TRBV6-2/TRBV6-3	TRBJ2-5	many	TGTGCCAGCAGTTACGCCCTAGCGTGGGAGACCCAGTACTTC	CASSYALAWETQYF
-	TRBV27	TRBJ1-2	many	TGTGCCAGCAGTTTTTTCCCAGCCAGACAGAGCGGCCTCTATGGCTACACCTTC	CASSFFPARQSGLYGYTF
TRBD2	TRBV4-1	TRBJ2-5	many	TGCGCCAGCAGCCATCTAGCGGGAGGAGTGAGAGAGACCCAGTACTTC	CASSHLAGGVRETQYF
-	TRBV9	TRBJ1-6	-	TGTGCCAGCAGCGTCGGGGTAATGGATTCACCCCTCCACTTT	CASSVGVMDSPLHF
TRBD1	TRBV6-5	TRBJ2-7	many	TGTGCCAGCAGTTACTCGGGACAGGGGGGGAACTACGAGCAGTACTTC	CASSYSGQGGNYEQYF
-	TRBV7-2	TRBJ1-6	once	TGTGCCAGCAGCTTGGTTAGGGAGTCACCCCTCCACTTT	CASSLVRESPLHF